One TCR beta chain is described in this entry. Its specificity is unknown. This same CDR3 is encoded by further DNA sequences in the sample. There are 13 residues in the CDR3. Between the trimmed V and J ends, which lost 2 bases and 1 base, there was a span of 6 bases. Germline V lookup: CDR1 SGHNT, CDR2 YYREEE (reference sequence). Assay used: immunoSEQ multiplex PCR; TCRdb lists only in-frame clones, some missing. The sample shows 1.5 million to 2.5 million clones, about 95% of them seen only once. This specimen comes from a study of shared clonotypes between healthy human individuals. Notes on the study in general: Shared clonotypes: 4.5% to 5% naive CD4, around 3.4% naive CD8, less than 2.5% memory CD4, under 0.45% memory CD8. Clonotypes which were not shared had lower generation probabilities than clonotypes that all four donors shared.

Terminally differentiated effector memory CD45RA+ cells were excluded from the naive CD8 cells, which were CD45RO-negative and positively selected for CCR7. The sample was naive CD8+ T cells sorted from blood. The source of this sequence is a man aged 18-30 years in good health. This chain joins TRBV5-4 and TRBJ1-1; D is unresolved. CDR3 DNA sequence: TGTGCCAGCAGCTTCCAAAGGAACACTGAAGCTTTCTTT. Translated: CASSFQRNTEAFF.